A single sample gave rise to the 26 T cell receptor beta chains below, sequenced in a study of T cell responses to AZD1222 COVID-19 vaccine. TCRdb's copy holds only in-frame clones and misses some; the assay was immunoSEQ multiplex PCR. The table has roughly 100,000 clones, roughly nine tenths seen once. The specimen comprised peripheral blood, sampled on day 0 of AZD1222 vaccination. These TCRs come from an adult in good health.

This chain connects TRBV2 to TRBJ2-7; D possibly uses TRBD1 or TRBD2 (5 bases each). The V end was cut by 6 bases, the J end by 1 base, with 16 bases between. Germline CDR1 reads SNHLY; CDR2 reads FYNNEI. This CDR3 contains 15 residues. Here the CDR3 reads CASSVTGTGSYEQYF. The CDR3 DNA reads TGTGCCAGCAGCGTAACAGGAACGGGGTCCTACGAGCAGTACTTC.

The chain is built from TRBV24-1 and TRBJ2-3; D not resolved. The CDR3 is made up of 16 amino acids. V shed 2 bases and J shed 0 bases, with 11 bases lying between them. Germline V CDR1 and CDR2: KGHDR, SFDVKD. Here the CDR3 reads CATSDSISVSTDTQYF. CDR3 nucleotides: TGTGCCACCAGTGATTCTATCAGCGTCAGCACAGATACGCAGTATTTT.

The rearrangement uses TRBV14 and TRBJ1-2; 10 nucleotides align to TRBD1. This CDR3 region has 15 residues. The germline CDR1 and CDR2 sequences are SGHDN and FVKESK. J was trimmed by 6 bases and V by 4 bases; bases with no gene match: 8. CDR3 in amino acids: CASSRMGQGTNGYTF. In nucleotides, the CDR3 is TGTGCCAGCAGCCGGATGGGACAGGGGACGAATGGCTACACCTTC.

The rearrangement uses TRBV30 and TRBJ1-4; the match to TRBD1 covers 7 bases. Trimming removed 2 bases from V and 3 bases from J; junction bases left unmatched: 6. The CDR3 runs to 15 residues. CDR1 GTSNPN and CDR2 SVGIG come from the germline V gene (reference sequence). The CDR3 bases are TGTGCCTGGAGTTCACCCGGGACAGCTAATGAAAAACTGTTTTTT. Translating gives CAWSSPGTANEKLFF. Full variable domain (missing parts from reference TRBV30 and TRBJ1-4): SQTIHQWPATLVQPVGSPLSLECTVEGTSNPNLYWYRQAAGRGLQLLFYSVGIGQISSEVPQNLSASRPQDRQFILSSKKLLLSDSGFYLCAWSSPGTANEKLFFGSGTQLSVL.

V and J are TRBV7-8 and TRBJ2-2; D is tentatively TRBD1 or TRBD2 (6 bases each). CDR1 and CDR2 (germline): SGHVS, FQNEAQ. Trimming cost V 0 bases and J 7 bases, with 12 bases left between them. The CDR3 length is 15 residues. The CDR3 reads CASSLAGGRGGELFF. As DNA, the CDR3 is TGTGCCAGCAGCTTAGCAGGGGGGCGCGGCGGGGAGCTGTTTTTT.

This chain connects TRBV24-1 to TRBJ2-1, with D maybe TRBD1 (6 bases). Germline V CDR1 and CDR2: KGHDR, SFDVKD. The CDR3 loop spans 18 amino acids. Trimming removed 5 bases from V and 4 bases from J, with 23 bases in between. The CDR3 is CATSVRPGAGVKYNEQFF. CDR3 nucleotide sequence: TGTGCCACCAGTGTCCGACCAGGGGCCGGGGTTAAATACAATGAGCAGTTCTTC.

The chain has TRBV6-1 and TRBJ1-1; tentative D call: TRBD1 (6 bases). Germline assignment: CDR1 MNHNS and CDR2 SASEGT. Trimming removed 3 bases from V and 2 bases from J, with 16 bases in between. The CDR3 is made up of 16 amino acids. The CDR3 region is CASSENRVAINTEAFF. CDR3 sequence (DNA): TGTGCCAGCAGTGAGAACAGGGTGGCTATAAACACTGAAGCTTTCTTT.

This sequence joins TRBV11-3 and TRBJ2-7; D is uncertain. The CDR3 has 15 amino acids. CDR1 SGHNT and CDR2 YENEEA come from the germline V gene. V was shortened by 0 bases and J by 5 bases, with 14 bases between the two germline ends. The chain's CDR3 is CASSLEGTPWHEQYV. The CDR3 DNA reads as TGTGCCAGCAGCTTAGAGGGAACACCATGGCACGAGCAGTACGTC.

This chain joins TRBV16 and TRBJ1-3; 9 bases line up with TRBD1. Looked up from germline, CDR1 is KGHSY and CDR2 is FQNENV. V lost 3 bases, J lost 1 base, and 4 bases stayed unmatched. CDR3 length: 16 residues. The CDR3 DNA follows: TGTGCCAGCAGCCATTCACAGGGGGCTTCTGGAAACACCATATATTTT. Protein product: CASSHSQGASGNTIYF.

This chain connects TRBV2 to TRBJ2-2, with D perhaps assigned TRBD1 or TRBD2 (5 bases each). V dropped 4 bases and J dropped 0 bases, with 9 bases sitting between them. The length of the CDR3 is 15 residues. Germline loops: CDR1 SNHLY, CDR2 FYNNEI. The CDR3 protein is CASSGGPTNTGELFF. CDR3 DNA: TGTGCCAGCAGTGGGGGACCAACGAACACCGGGGAGCTGTTTTTT.

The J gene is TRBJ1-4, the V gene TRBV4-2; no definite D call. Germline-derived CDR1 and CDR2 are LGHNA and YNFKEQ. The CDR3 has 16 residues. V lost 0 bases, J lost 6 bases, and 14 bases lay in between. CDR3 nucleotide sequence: TGTGCCAGCAGCCAAGATGGGCCACAGATTGATGAAAAACTGTTTTTT. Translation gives CASSQDGPQIDEKLFF.

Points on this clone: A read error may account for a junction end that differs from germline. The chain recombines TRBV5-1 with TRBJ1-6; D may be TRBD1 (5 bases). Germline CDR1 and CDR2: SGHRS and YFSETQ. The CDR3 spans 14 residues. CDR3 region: CASSWAGQDSPLHF. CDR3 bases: TGTGCCAGCAGCTGGGCAGGGCAGGATTCACCCCTCCACTTT.

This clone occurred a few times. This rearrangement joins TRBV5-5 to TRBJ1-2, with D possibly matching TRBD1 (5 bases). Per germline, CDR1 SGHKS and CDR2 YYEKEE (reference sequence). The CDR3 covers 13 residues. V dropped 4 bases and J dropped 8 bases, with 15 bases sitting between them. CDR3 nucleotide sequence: TGTGCCAGCAGCCGGGACCCAGTTCCGGGCTACACCTTC. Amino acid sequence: CASSRDPVPGYTF.

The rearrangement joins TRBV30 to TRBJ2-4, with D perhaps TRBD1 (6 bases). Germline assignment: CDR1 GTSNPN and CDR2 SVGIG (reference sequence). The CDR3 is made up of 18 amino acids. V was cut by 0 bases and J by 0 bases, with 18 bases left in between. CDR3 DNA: TGTGCCTGGAGTGTAAGGAGTCCGGGACACCTAGCCAAAAACATTCAGTACTTC. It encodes CAWSVRSPGHLAKNIQYF. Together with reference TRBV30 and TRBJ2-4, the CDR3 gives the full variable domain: SQTIHQWPATLVQPVGSPLSLECTVEGTSNPNLYWYRQAAGRGLQLLFYSVGIGQISSEVPQNLSASRPQDRQFILSSKKLLLSDSGFYLCAWSVRSPGHLAKNIQYFGAGTRLSVL.

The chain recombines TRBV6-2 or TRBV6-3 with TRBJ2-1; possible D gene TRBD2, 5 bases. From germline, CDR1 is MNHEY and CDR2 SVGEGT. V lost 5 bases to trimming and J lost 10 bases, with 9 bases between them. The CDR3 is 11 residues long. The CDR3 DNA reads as TGTGCCAGCAGTAACGGCGGGGAGCAGTTCTTC. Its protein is CASSNGGEQFF.

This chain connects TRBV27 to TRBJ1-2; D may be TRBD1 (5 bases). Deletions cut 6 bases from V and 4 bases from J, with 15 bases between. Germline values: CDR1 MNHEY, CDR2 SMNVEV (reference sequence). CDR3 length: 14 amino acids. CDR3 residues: CASRIRVGGYGYTF. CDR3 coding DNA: TGTGCCAGCAGAATCAGGGTGGGTGGCTATGGCTACACCTTC.

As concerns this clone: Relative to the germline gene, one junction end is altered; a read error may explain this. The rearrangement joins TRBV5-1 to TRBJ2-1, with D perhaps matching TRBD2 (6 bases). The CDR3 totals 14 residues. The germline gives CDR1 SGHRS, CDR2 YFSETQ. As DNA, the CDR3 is TGTGCCAGCAGCACCGGGACTGAAGTCAATGAGCAGTTCTTC. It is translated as CASSTGTEVNEQFF.

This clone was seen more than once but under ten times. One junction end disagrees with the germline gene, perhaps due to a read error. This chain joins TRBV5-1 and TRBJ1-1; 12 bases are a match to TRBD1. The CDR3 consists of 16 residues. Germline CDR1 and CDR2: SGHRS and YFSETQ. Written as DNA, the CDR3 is TGTGCCAGCAGCGGGACAGGGGGCGCTTCGAGCACTGAAGCTTTCTTT. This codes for CASSGTGGASSTEAFF.

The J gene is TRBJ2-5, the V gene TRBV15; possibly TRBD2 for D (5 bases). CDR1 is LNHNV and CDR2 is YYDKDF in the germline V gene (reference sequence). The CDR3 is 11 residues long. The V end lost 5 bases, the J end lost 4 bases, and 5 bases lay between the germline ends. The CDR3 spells CATSAGETQYF. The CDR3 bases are TGTGCCACCAGCGCGGGAGAGACCCAGTACTTC.

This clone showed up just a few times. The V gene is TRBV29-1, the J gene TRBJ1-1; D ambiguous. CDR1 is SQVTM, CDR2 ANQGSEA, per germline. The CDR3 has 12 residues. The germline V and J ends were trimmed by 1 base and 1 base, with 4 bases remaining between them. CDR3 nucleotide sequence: TGCAGCGTTGAAGGACAGAACACTGAAGCTTTCTTT. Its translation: CSVEGQNTEAFF.

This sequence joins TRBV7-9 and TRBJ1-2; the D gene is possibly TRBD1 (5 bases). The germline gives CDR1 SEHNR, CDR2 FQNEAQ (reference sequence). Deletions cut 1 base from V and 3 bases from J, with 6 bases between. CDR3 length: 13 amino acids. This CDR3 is CASSLGGYYGYTF. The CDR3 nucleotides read TGTGCCAGCAGCTTAGGGGGGTACTATGGCTACACCTTC.

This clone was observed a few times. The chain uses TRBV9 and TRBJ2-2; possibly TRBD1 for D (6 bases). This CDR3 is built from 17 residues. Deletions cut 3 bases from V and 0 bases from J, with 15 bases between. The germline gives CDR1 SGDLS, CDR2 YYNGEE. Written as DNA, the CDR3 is TGTGCCAGCAGCGGAAAGGGGGATTACACGAACACCGGGGAGCTGTTTTTT. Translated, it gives CASSGKGDYTNTGELFF.

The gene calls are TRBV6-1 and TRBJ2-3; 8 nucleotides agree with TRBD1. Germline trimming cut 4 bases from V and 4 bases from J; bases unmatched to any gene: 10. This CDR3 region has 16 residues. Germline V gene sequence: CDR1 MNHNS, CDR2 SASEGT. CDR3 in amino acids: CASSGPRTGFPDTQYF. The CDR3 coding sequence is TGTGCCAGCAGTGGTCCCCGGACAGGGTTTCCAGATACGCAGTATTTT.

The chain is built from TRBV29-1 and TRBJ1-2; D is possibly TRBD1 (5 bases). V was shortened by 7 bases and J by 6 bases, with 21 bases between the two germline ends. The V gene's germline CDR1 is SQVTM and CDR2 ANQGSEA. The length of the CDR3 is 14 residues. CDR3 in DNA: TGCAGCGGCGGGCCCGCGGACTTGGGGGATGGCTACACCTTC. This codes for CSGGPADLGDGYTF.

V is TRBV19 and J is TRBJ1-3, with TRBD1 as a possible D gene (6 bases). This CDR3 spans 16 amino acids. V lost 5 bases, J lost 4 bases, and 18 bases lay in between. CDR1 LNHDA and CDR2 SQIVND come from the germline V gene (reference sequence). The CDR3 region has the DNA TGTGCCAGTAGTCAAAAACAGGGAGGATTGGGAAACACCATATATTTT. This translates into CASSQKQGGLGNTIYF. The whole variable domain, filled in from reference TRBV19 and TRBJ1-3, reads DGGITQSPKYLFRKEGQNVTLSCEQNLNHDAMYWYRQDPGQGLRLIYYSQIVNDFQKGDIAEGYSVSREKKESFPLTVTSAQKNPTAFYLCASSQKQGGLGNTIYFGEGSWLTVV.

The CDR3 bases are TGTGCAAGTCGCTTAGCGGGACAGGCGACAGATACGCAGTATTTT. Its translation is CASRLAGQATDTQYF. The J gene is TRBJ2-3, the V gene TRBV12-2; TRBD1 is the table's D call, not checked against the DNA. TRBV12-2 counts as a pseudogene. There are 15 residues in the CDR3.